This is a list of T cell receptor beta chains from one sample in a study of control samples from healthy donors and cancer patients. This table comes from immunoSEQ multiplex PCR, and its TCRdb copy is limited to in-frame clones, with some not included. The data show just over 150,000 clones, roughly 92% seen once. The sample consisted of blood. The receptors originated from a man aged 50 to 60 in good health. The CDR3 runs from the conserved cysteine through the conserved F or W.

v_call	j_call	cdr3_length	cdr3_aa
TRBV6-1	TRBJ2-2	14	CASSDRVGAGELFF
TRBV18	TRBJ2-1	16	CASSPRTSGLYNEQFF
TRBV6-5	TRBJ2-3	15	CASTSLTSGRDTQYF
TRBV25-1	TRBJ1-6	16	CASSRTTRGPDSPLHF
TRBV28	TRBJ1-1	14	CASSLYLEKVGAFF
TRBV20-1	TRBJ2-2	14	CSASRIQGAGELFF
TRBV6-4	TRBJ2-3	13	CASSWTTTDTQYF
TRBV19	TRBJ2-1	14	CASMGRAGNNEQFF
TRBV5-5	TRBJ2-2	12	CASARNTGELFF
TRBV6-2/TRBV6-3	TRBJ2-3	14	CASSRGGGTDTQYF
TRBV6-4	TRBJ2-7	15	CASSVTSGPSYEQYF
TRBV6-1	TRBJ1-2	13	CASSEDWGPGYTF
TRBV11-2	TRBJ1-1	13	CASSLGDRGPAFF
TRBV4-1	TRBJ2-7	16	CASSQNTGGTFYEQYF
TRBV6-5	TRBJ1-2	14	CASSAPRQGFGYTF
TRBV18	TRBJ1-2	11	CASSDNYGYTF
TRBV7-3	TRBJ1-1	14	CASSPGPGNTEAFF
TRBV11-2	TRBJ2-1	16	CASNVGTGLSYNEQFF
TRBV25-1	TRBJ1-2	10	CASSEVGYTF
TRBV14	TRBJ1-4	16	CASSPLGQGAGEKLFF
TRBV3-1/TRBV3-2	TRBJ2-1	12	CASSSSGVEQFF
TRBV7-2	TRBJ2-5	16	CASSDARLAGVETQYF
TRBV6-6	TRBJ1-1	14	CASRTGTENTEAFF
TRBV27	TRBJ2-7	14	CASKDGRGTYEQYF
TRBV5-1	TRBJ2-1	13	CASTQGRDNEQFF
TRBV19	TRBJ2-7	14	CASRERGSSYEQYF
TRBV28	TRBJ2-1	13	CASSLPGSDEQFF
TRBV7-2	TRBJ2-7	15	CASSLNGAASYEQYF
TRBV24-1	TRBJ2-1	15	CATSDWGQGRDEQFF
TRBV7-6	TRBJ2-7	14	CASSSPDTAGKQYF
TRBV7-6	TRBJ2-3	13	CASSLEGRGTQYF
TRBV5-1	TRBJ2-1	12	CASSIQRGEQFF
TRBV7-3	TRBJ2-7	16	CASSLTPSGRPYEQYF
TRBV21-1	TRBJ1-3	18	CASSKYVYFGRSGNTIYF
TRBV24-1	TRBJ2-1	18	CATSDHRPLLGELGEQFF
TRBV9	TRBJ2-7	16	CASGPRGAEGTYEQYF
TRBV21-1	TRBJ2-3	15	CASSKGAGLTDTQYF
TRBV24-1	TRBJ2-5	13	CATSDGQGETQYF
TRBV5-1	TRBJ1-6	15	CASSLGDRLNSPLHF
TRBV5-1	TRBJ1-2	13	CASSLGQLGSYTF
TRBV7-2	TRBJ2-1	18	CASSSLQLAGGRGNEQFF